The sequence of this T cell receptor (beta chain) was determined in a study of human T cells and chemical hapten exposure (dated by TCRdb to the early 2020s). General notes on the study: Libraries were pooled for sequencing, and per-sample TCR yields varied mainly because of small differences in library volumes within the pool. This study followed changes in the peripheral blood TCR repertoire in vivo during primary and secondary sensitization of alopecia patients to the hapten diphenylcyclopropenone (DPC). Both TCR alpha and TCR beta chains were sequenced from each blood RNA sample.

Preparation of the library involved RACE. The sequencer was a NextSeq 500. Library preparation attached unique molecular identifiers to individual cDNA molecules for quantitative, reproducible TCR counting. The authors processed their data as follows. A median of approximately 100,000 TCRs per sample was observed, with a range of about 23,224 to 690,600. The Decombinator software suite was used to annotate V, J and CDR3 in the TCR reads. For the PS versus PT1 abundance plots, all samples were subsampled to the same number of TCRs (28,000). TCRs were defined as expanded if absent before sensitization and observed at least eight times at the 2-week time point. The raw public data were reprocessed by TCRdb itself: fastp quality trimming at Q25, MiXCR clonotype calling, in-frame beta chains only. Each entry merges the rows of one CDR3 protein and shows their most common DNA and genes. TCRdb's processing, not the study's, gives the V and J calls here. In this sample the table shows about 65,000 distinct CDR3 sequences, about 6% of which occur a single time. The ten largest make up about 3.4% of the sample.

Details on this clonotype: Its antigen is not yet known. A much larger clone sits a single nucleotide away, making a read error possible.

On the study overall, not on this receptor specifically: After repeated subsampling, the strength of the expansion versus patch-test correlation and the threshold at which it became significant changed. DPC sensitization did not change the number of TCRs with a frequency above 1 in 1000, and there was no evidence of changes in global repertoire structure.

Reading the label with the study, this specimen's time point is: healthy volunteer bleed at 6 weeks. Total RNA was isolated from unfractionated whole blood collected in Tempus Blood RNA tubes. As TCR sequencing controls, several healthy volunteers were used, with blood taken at day 0, 2 weeks and 6 weeks. From the cysteine through the phenylalanine, the CDR3 covers 14 amino acids. The sequence is cut down to CDR3 DNA, 42 bases in frame from base 1. From the germline V gene (reference sequence), CDR1 is LNHDA and CDR2 is SQIVND. What was sequenced was whole blood. This TCR derives from a female donor in good health. Some clones in this sample may be carry-over from other donors' samples. This chain is built from TRBV19 and TRBJ1-2; the best D guess is TRBD1, with 6 bases matching. The nucleotides are TGTGCCAGTAGCCCTGGGGGCCCTGGAGGTGGCTACAACTTC. This gives the protein CASSPGGPGGGYNF. Extended through the reference TRBV19 and TRBJ1-2 proteins, this CDR3 yields the full variable domain: DGGITQSPKYLFRKEGQNVTLSCEQNLNHDAMYWYRQDPGQGLRLIYYSQIVNDFQKGDIAEGYSVSREKKESFPLTVTSAQKNPTAFYLCASSPGGPGGGYNFGSGTRLTVV.